Each of the 19 T cell receptor beta chains below was sequenced from the same sample in a study of post-analysis software for immune sequencing data. General study findings and limits: The five TRBV segments detected at higher frequency in patients than in controls included TRBV5-6, TRBV5-1 and TRBV20-1.

Unique molecular identifiers were carried by the TCR beta cDNA libraries. TCRdb used MiXCR to reprocess the PCR reads, holding one entry per CDR3 protein. The sample lists about 210,000 distinct CDR3 sequences, 29% occurring once. These receptors' targets are unknown. What was sequenced was blood. The receptors derive from a girl between 2 and 17 years old with multiple sclerosis.

This clonotype was detected a few times. V gene TRBV12-3 or TRBV12-4 combines with J gene TRBJ1-2; no reliable D call. The CDR3 has 15 amino acids. V lost 8 bases to trimming and J lost 6 bases, with 22 bases between them. CDR3 DNA sequence: TGTGCCAGCCGACCCCTTTCCGGTCATTCGAATGGCTACACCTTC. Its translation is CASRPLSGHSNGYTF.

The rearrangement links TRBV29-1 to TRBJ1-4; the D gene is possibly TRBD1 (6 bases). Germline CDR1 reads SQVTM; CDR2 reads ANQGSEA. The length of the CDR3 is 14 residues. Trimming took 7 bases from V and 7 from J, leaving 19 bases between them. The CDR3 DNA is TGCAGCGCCAGGTCGGGGACAACGATTGAAAAACTGTTTTTT. It specifies CSARSGTTIEKLFF.

This clonotype appeared many times. The rearrangement uses TRBV4-1 and TRBJ1-2; no reliable D call. The germline V and J ends were trimmed by 3 bases and 7 bases, with 9 bases remaining between them. Germline CDR1 is MGHRA and CDR2 is YSYEKL. CDR3 length equals 12 residues. This CDR3 is CASSHVRAGYTF. The CDR3 DNA reads as TGCGCCAGCAGCCACGTCCGGGCTGGCTACACCTTC.

The sample holds many counts of this clonotype. The J gene is TRBJ2-1, the V gene TRBV3-1; TRBD2 is a possible D gene (5 bases). Trimming pared 5 bases from V and 3 bases from J, leaving 14 bases between. The CDR3 is 15 residues long. Germline V gene data show CDR1 as LGHDT and CDR2 as YNNKEL (reference sequence). The CDR3 coding sequence is TGTGCCAGCAGCAGGTCGGGGATTAACTACAATGAGCAGTTCTTC. It specifies CASSRSGINYNEQFF.

The CDR3 DNA sequence: TGCAGTGCTAGAGATTGGCCGGCCGGCGGAACTACAGATACGCAGTATTTT. Protein product: CSARDWPAGGTTDTQYF. V is TRBV20-1 and J is TRBJ2-3; D gene uncertain. The CDR3 sequence is 17 residues long. Germline V gene sequence: CDR1 DFQATT, CDR2 SNEGSKA (reference sequence). With 0 bases removed from V and 3 bases from J, the gap between germline ends came to 19 bases.

The chain is built from TRBV2 and TRBJ2-3, with D perhaps being TRBD1 or TRBD2 (5 bases each). V was cut by 4 bases and J by 4 bases, with 9 bases left in between. Germline CDR1 SNHLY, CDR2 FYNNEI. This CDR3 is 13 amino acids long. The CDR3 spells CASSGRGADTQYF. In nucleotides, the CDR3 is TGTGCCAGCAGTGGAAGAGGGGCAGATACGCAGTATTTT.

V is TRBV5-1 and J is TRBJ2-1; 11 bases agree with TRBD1. The germline V gene has CDR1 SGHRS and CDR2 YFSETQ. J lost 4 bases, V lost 2 bases, and 5 bases had no gene match. This CDR3 is built from 16 residues. Written as DNA, the CDR3 is TGCGCCAGCAGCTTCGCCGGGACAGGGGGTTACAATGAGCAGTTCTTC. Protein product: CASSFAGTGGYNEQFF.

The chain joins TRBV28 to TRBJ1-2; 9 bases line up with TRBD1. J was trimmed by 6 bases and V by 3 bases; bases with no gene match: 5. This CDR3 has 14 residues. Per the germline V gene, CDR1 is MDHEN and CDR2 is SYDVKM. CDR3 sequence (DNA): TGTGCCAGCAGTTTTAGGGACAGGGTGCATGGCTACACCTTC. Protein product: CASSFRDRVHGYTF.

This clonotype was found many times. This chain uses TRBV20-1 with TRBJ2-3; D is unclear. With 1 base removed from V and 2 bases from J, the gap between germline ends came to 10 bases. Per germline, CDR1 DFQATT and CDR2 SNEGSKA (reference sequence). The CDR3 is 14 amino acids. In DNA, the CDR3 is TGCAGTGCTAGAGCAAAGTTCTACACAGATACGCAGTATTTT. Protein product: CSARAKFYTDTQYF.

The chain couples TRBV7-6 to TRBJ2-1; no clear D. V was trimmed by 4 bases and J by 5 bases, leaving 9 bases between them. Germline V gene lookup returns CDR1 SGHVS and CDR2 FNYEAQ. This CDR3 comprises 13 residues. CDR3 sequence (DNA): TGTGCCAGCAGCTCTCGACCAGACAATGAGCAGTTCTTC. Protein product: CASSSRPDNEQFF.

This clonotype was seen only a few times. This chain uses TRBV6-2 or TRBV6-3 with TRBJ1-5; 7 bases map to TRBD1. Looked up from germline, CDR1 is MNHEY and CDR2 is SVGEGT. V was clipped by 6 bases and J by 3 bases; unmatched bases: 5. This CDR3 is 14 amino acids long. This chain's CDR3 is CASRRGTDNQPQHF. As DNA, the CDR3 is TGTGCCAGCAGGCGGGGGACAGACAATCAGCCCCAGCATTTT.

This clonotype was seen a few times. J is TRBJ1-5 and V is TRBV4-1; D uncertain. V lost 4 bases, J lost 7 bases, and 11 bases lay in between. Looked up from germline, CDR1 is MGHRA and CDR2 is YSYEKL. CDR3 length: 13 amino acids. CDR3 amino acids: CASSLPGIQPQHF. CDR3 DNA: TGCGCCAGCAGCCTTCCGGGAATCCAGCCCCAGCATTTT.

This clonotype was seen at least ten times. The chain carries TRBV29-1 and TRBJ2-5; weak D call: TRBD1 (6 bases). V was pared by 5 bases and J by 2 bases, with 9 bases between. Per germline, CDR1 SQVTM and CDR2 ANQGSEA. This CDR3 has 12 residues. The DNA of the CDR3 is TGCAGCGTTAGGACAGAGCAAGAGACCCAGTACTTC. Amino acid sequence: CSVRTEQETQYF.

The chain links TRBV7-9 to TRBJ2-3; weak D call: TRBD2 (6 bases). The CDR3 is made up of 14 amino acids. With 3 bases removed from V and 5 bases from J, the gap between germline ends came to 12 bases. Germline loops: CDR1 SEHNR, CDR2 FQNEAQ (reference sequence). CDR3: CASSLDGGVDTQYF. CDR3 bases: TGTGCCAGCAGCTTGGACGGCGGGGTAGATACGCAGTATTTT.

This clonotype has at least ten counts. The chain is built from TRBV29-1 and TRBJ1-2, with 7 positions matching TRBD1. The CDR3 has 12 residues. Germline trimming cut 6 bases from V and 4 bases from J; bases unmatched to any gene: 5. Germline CDR1 and CDR2: SQVTM and ANQGSEA. In DNA form, the CDR3 reads TGCAGCGTGGAGAGGGGGCCCTATGGCTACACCTTC. Translated: CSVERGPYGYTF.

V usage is TRBV5-6 and J usage is TRBJ1-5; weak D call: TRBD1 (5 bases). Germline CDR1 is SGHDT and CDR2 is YYEEEE. Trimming pared 1 base from V and 5 bases from J, leaving 10 bases between. This CDR3 is built from 14 residues. The CDR3 loop reads CASSLLGGDQPQHF. CDR3 DNA sequence: TGTGCCAGCAGCTTGTTGGGGGGGGATCAGCCCCAGCATTTT.

The chain links TRBV5-5 to TRBJ2-2; D remains unclear. V was shortened by 0 bases and J by 1 base, with 10 bases between the two germline ends. CDR3 length: 16 amino acids. CDR1 and CDR2 from the germline V gene are SGHKS and YYEKEE (reference sequence). CDR3 sequence (DNA): TGTGCCAGCAGCTTGGGTTGGGCAGAGAACACCGGGGAGCTGTTTTTT. It is translated as CASSLGWAENTGELFF.

The chain couples TRBV5-1 to TRBJ2-1; TRBD1 is a possible D gene (5 bases). CDR3 length equals 14 residues. Trimming pared 0 bases from V and 6 bases from J, leaving 10 bases between. Germline CDR1 is SGHRS and CDR2 is YFSETQ. The chain's CDR3 is CASSLAGGANEQFF. Written as DNA, the CDR3 is TGCGCCAGCAGCTTGGCTGGTGGGGCCAATGAGCAGTTCTTC.

Points on this clonotype: A much more abundant neighbour one base away suggests this may be a read error. The rearrangement uses TRBV12-3 or TRBV12-4 and TRBJ1-5; TRBD1 matches 11 bases. Trimming took 6 bases from V and 2 from J; bases not matched to a gene: 6. This CDR3 has 16 amino acids. The CDR3 DNA is TGTGCCAGCAGGGCCCCGGGACAGGGGGGCAATCAGCCCCAGCATTTT. Its protein product is CASRAPGQGGNQPQHF.